This T cell receptor (beta chain) was found in a study of siplizumab effects on memory and regulatory T cells. Overall study results and limits: Assignment to unstimulated subsets succeeded for only a minor fraction of the alloreactive clones.

The CDR3 has 17 amino acids. Germline CDR1 MGHRA, CDR2 YSYEKL. J lost 1 base, V lost 0 bases, and 6 bases had no gene match. Comment on this clone: Its antigen is as yet unknown.

Per individual sample, 80,000 to 100,000 TCR templates were assayed. Libraries were prepared by immunoSEQ multiplex PCR; TCRdb keeps only in-frame clonotypes and omits some of them. The top ten hold roughly 0.3% of the sample, which has roughly 92,000 clones, roughly 94% seen once. The TCR was taken from a human donor in good health. The specimen was non-Treg CD4+ T cells sorted from blood. This rearrangement joins TRBV4-1 to TRBJ2-5, with 9 bases identical to TRBD2. The DNA for the CDR3 is TGCGCCAGCAGCCAAGACGGTAGCGGGGGCCTCCAAGAGACCCAGTACTTC. It encodes CASSQDGSGGLQETQYF.